This T cell receptor (beta chain) was documented in a study of blood T cell repertoires in COVID-19. Method: immunoSEQ multiplex PCR; TCRdb's copy keeps in-frame clones and lacks some. The table shows around 290,000 clones, with approximately 89% occurring only once. Trimming left V 3 bases short and J 8 bases short, with 5 bases between. The length of the CDR3 is 11 residues. Germline V gene data show CDR1 as LNHDA and CDR2 as SQIVND (reference sequence). The chain combines TRBV19 with TRBJ2-1, with D uncertain. The TCR was taken from a woman between 18 and 29 years old who had recovered from COVID-19. Sequencing used PBMCs or T cells enriched from blood (not recorded which). This chain's CDR3 is CASSMSHEQFF. CDR3 nucleotide sequence: TGTGCCAGTAGTATGTCTCATGAGCAGTTCTTC.